Presented here are 18 T cell receptor beta chains from one specimen sequenced in a study of PD-1 blockade in classical Hodgkin lymphoma. Some clones are missing from TCRdb's copy, which holds only in-frame ones; the method was immunoSEQ multiplex PCR. Of more than 15,000 clones in the sample, roughly 90% are singletons; the top ten hold 0.45% to 0.6%. Indicated time point: newly diagnosed, previously untreated cHL patient sample. Magnetic depletion of unwanted cells isolated CD4+ T cells from thawed PBMCs. The sequenced sample was CD4+ T cells from blood. The receptors were sampled from a human donor with classical Hodgkin lymphoma.

The chain employs TRBV9 and TRBJ1-1; TRBD1 agrees at 10 bases. Losses at the gene ends were 3 bases for V and 5 bases for J; bases not matched to a gene: 7. Germline V gives CDR1 SGDLS, CDR2 YYNGEE. The CDR3 runs 15 residues. The DNA for the CDR3 is TGTGCCAGCAGCGCAGACAGGGGGCATGGGACTGAAGCTTTCTTT. It is translated as CASSADRGHGTEAFF.

The chain combines TRBV4-1 with TRBJ2-3; D may be TRBD2 (5 bases). Germline V gene data show CDR1 as MGHRA and CDR2 as YSYEKL. CDR3 length: 17 amino acids. Trimming shortened V by 0 bases and J by 4 bases, and 17 bases separated the two germline ends. Here the CDR3 DNA reads TGCGCCAGCAGCCAAGAGCCGGGCCCCCGGGGAGCAGATACGCAGTATTTT. This gives the protein CASSQEPGPRGADTQYF.

The chain joins TRBV25-1 to TRBJ1-1; tentatively, D is TRBD1 (6 bases). The CDR3 loop spans 14 amino acids. The V end was cut by 4 bases, the J end by 7 bases, with 16 bases between. From germline, CDR1 is MGHDK and CDR2 SYGVNS. The CDR3 protein is CASSVWGAADEAFF. For the CDR3, the DNA is TGTGCCAGCAGTGTCTGGGGGGCCGCTGATGAAGCTTTCTTT.

The chain has TRBV28 and TRBJ2-1; no clear D. This CDR3 is 16 amino acids long. V dropped 5 bases and J dropped 0 bases, with 14 bases sitting between them. Germline V gene lookup returns CDR1 MDHEN and CDR2 SYDVKM. CDR3 loop: CASSNHESGSYNEQFF. DNA of the CDR3: TGTGCCAGCAGTAATCATGAGAGTGGCTCCTACAATGAGCAGTTCTTC.

Only one count was recorded for this clone. V gene TRBV5-4 combines with J gene TRBJ1-3; TRBD1 matches 9 bases. Trimming took 6 bases from V and 4 from J; bases not matched to a gene: 5. The CDR3 runs 14 residues. The V gene's germline CDR1 is SGHNT and CDR2 YYREEE (reference sequence). In DNA, the CDR3 is TGTGCCAGCAACCGACAGGGGGGCGGAAACACCATATATTTT. Its translation is CASNRQGGGNTIYF.

This sequence joins TRBV5-5 and TRBJ2-5; TRBD2 agrees at 8 bases. Looked up from germline, CDR1 is SGHKS and CDR2 is YYEKEE (reference sequence). This CDR3 contains 15 residues. J was trimmed by 8 bases and V by 3 bases; bases with no gene match: 12. The chain's CDR3 is CASSSSGLALTTQYF. The CDR3, as DNA: TGTGCCAGCAGCTCGTCTGGACTAGCTCTTACCACCCAGTACTTC.

The chain employs TRBV27 and TRBJ2-2, with a possible D match to TRBD2 (7 bases). Per germline, CDR1 MNHEY and CDR2 SMNVEV (reference sequence). The CDR3 has 16 residues. Trimming left V 6 bases short and J 0 bases short, with 14 bases between. CDR3 amino acids: CASRGGTSSNTGELFF. DNA for the CDR3: TGTGCCAGCAGGGGAGGGACATCCTCGAACACCGGGGAGCTGTTTTTT.

This clone was seen once. The V gene is TRBV19, the J gene TRBJ1-1; D is unclear. Germline loops: CDR1 LNHDA, CDR2 SQIVND (reference sequence). The CDR3 has 13 residues. Deletions cut 4 bases from V and 1 base from J, with 7 bases between. CDR3 in amino acids: CASSNTPNTEAFF. CDR3 nucleotides: TGTGCCAGTAGTAATACCCCGAACACTGAAGCTTTCTTT.

V and J are TRBV11-2 and TRBJ1-1; D is unresolved. The ends were cut back, 2 bases at V and 4 bases at J, with 8 bases in the middle. This CDR3 comprises 13 residues. The germline CDR1 and CDR2 sequences are SGHAT and FQNNGV. The CDR3 DNA reads as TGTGCCAGCAGCTTATCGGGGAGCACTGAAGCTTTCTTT. Protein: CASSLSGSTEAFF.

The V call is TRBV19, the J call TRBJ2-7; D unclear. Germline assignment: CDR1 LNHDA and CDR2 SQIVND (reference sequence). V lost 1 base and J lost 7, with 20 bases in between. The CDR3 runs to 16 residues. DNA of the CDR3: TGTGCCAGTAGTATAGCGGGTTCAGCCACCAACGAGGAGCAGTACTTC. It codes for CASSIAGSATNEEQYF.

This chain links TRBV6-1 with TRBJ1-2; D not resolved. CDR1 and CDR2 (germline): MNHNS, SASEGT. Trimming took 7 bases from V and 4 from J, leaving 16 bases between them. This CDR3 spans 14 amino acids. The CDR3 DNA follows: TGTGCCAGCACTGTCCAGTCACGGAGCTATGGCTACACCTTC. This translates into CASTVQSRSYGYTF.

The chain employs TRBV5-1 and TRBJ1-1, with D maybe TRBD1 (5 bases). Germline V lookup: CDR1 SGHRS, CDR2 YFSETQ. This CDR3 spans 13 amino acids. V was clipped by 8 bases and J by 1 base, with 12 bases between them. The CDR3 bases are TGCGCCAGTGAAGGGGACTCGAACACTGAAGCTTTCTTT. Protein: CASEGDSNTEAFF.

The V and J genes are TRBV29-1 and TRBJ1-4, with D perhaps matching TRBD1 (6 bases). The CDR3 sequence is 13 residues long. The germline gives CDR1 SQVTM, CDR2 ANQGSEA. The ends were cut back, 2 bases at V and 13 bases at J, with 17 bases in the middle. The CDR3 DNA reads as TGCAGCGTTGAAACAGGGCTAATGAAAAGACTGTTTTTT. Translation: CSVETGLMKRLFF. Supplemented by reference TRBV29-1 and TRBJ1-4, the full variable domain reads SAVISQKPSRDICQRGTSLTIQCQVDSQVTMMFWYRQQPGQSLTLIATANQGSEATYESGFVIDKFPISRPNLTFSTLTVSNMSPEDSSIYLCSVETGLMKRLFFGSGTQLSVL.

This sequence joins TRBV6-5 and TRBJ2-3; the match to TRBD2 covers 10 bases. Trimming at V came to 8 bases and at J to 2 bases, leaving 4 bases not matched to a gene. Germline assignment: CDR1 MNHEY and CDR2 SVGAGI. The CDR3 totals 14 residues. The CDR3 DNA sequence: TGTGCCAGCGGAGGACTAGCGGCCACAGATACGCAGTATTTT. It is translated as CASGGLAATDTQYF.

This chain uses TRBV5-1 with TRBJ1-3; weak D call: TRBD1 (5 bases). V lost 4 bases and J lost 2, with 13 bases in between. CDR1 and CDR2 (germline): SGHRS, YFSETQ. The CDR3 runs 15 residues. CDR3 bases: TGCGCCAGCAGCCGATCCCAAGGGGCTGGAAACACCATATATTTT. Protein: CASSRSQGAGNTIYF.

This rearrangement joins TRBV5-4 to TRBJ2-1; 7 nucleotides agree with TRBD2. Germline V gives CDR1 SGHNT, CDR2 YYREEE (reference sequence). This CDR3 comprises 15 residues. V was pared by 4 bases and J by 10 bases, with 14 bases of the junction left unmatched. Written as DNA, the CDR3 is TGTGCCAGCAGCCCGGGGGGTTTGCGGGTAGGGGAGCAGTTCTTC. Translating gives CASSPGGLRVGEQFF.

The J gene is TRBJ1-4, the V gene TRBV15; possible D gene TRBD1, 5 bases. Germline CDR1 and CDR2: LNHNV and YYDKDF (reference sequence). Trimming took off 5 bases at V and 0 bases at J, with 10 bases between the two ends. This CDR3 is 15 amino acids long. Here the CDR3 DNA reads TGTGCCACCAGCCCCCGACAGTCAACTAATGAAAAACTGTTTTTT. It is translated as CATSPRQSTNEKLFF.

The chain carries TRBV18 and TRBJ2-5, with 10 bases aligning to TRBD2. The CDR3 length is 15 residues. Per the germline V gene, CDR1 is KGHSH and CDR2 is LQKENI. The V segment lost 8 bases and the J segment 2 bases; nucleotides outside the gene matches: 8. CDR3 DNA sequence: TGTGCCAGCCTACTAGCGGGAAAGCGGCAAGAGACCCAGTACTTC. Protein sequence: CASLLAGKRQETQYF.